Below are 24 T cell receptor beta chains sequenced from a single sample in a study of CD8+CD57+ T cells in acquired aplastic anemia. In patients chosen for sequencing, flow cytometry had shown CD8+CD57+ cell expansion. TCR beta VDJ combinations and CDR3 sequences were profiled from genomic DNA. Each CDR3 protein is one row after TCRdb ran MiXCR on the reads. Of 90,000 to 150,000 distinct CDR3 sequences listed, 50% to 70% are singletons. The sample comprised sorted CD4+, CD8+, or CD8+CD57+ T cells (not recorded which) from PBMCs. These receptors originate from a human donor with aplastic anemia.

This clonotype occurred many times. This chain connects TRBV12-3 or TRBV12-4 to TRBJ2-1, with D possibly being TRBD2 (6 bases). The germline V and J ends were trimmed by 3 bases and 0 bases, with 9 bases remaining between them. The CDR3 consists of 15 residues. The CDR3 DNA reads TGTGCCAGCAGTTTGGGGGGAAACTCCTACAATGAGCAGTTCTTC. Its protein is CASSLGGNSYNEQFF.

A word on this clonotype: Compared with germline, one end of the junction differs, possibly owing to a read error. This rearrangement joins TRBV20-1 to TRBJ2-2; tentatively, D is TRBD1 (6 bases). The CDR3 loop spans 14 amino acids. Germline assignment: CDR1 DFQATT and CDR2 SNEGSKA (reference sequence). The CDR3 nucleotides read TGCAGCGCTAGAGATCGACAGGACACCGGGGAGCTGTTTTTT. Protein product: CSARDRQDTGELFF.

There are a few counts of this clonotype. The V call is TRBV2, the J call TRBJ1-2; a possible D gene is TRBD1 (6 bases). With 4 bases removed from V and 2 bases from J, the gap between germline ends came to 14 bases. CDR1 SNHLY and CDR2 FYNNEI come from the germline V gene. CDR3 length equals 15 residues. As DNA, the CDR3 is TGTGCCAGCAGTGCCTCCGGAGGGGGGAACTATGGCTACACCTTC. It specifies CASSASGGGNYGYTF.

Details on this clonotype: Germline and junction disagree at one end, which may indicate a read error. The rearrangement joins TRBV15 to TRBJ2-1; D gene uncertain. The CDR3 consists of 13 residues. Per the germline V gene, CDR1 is LNHNV and CDR2 is YYDKDF (reference sequence). The CDR3: CATSRPQLGEQFF. DNA for the CDR3: TGCGCCACCAGCAGACCCCAGTTAGGCGAGCAGTTCTTC.

This clonotype was seen many times. The chain has TRBV7-9 and TRBJ2-7; D is undetermined. CDR1 is SEHNR, CDR2 FQNEAQ, per germline (reference sequence). The CDR3 loop spans 12 amino acids. The V end was cut by 3 bases, the J end by 3 bases, with 6 bases between. The CDR3 protein is CASSFRIYEQYF. The DNA of the CDR3 is TGTGCCAGCAGCTTTAGGATCTACGAGCAGTACTTC.

This clonotype was detected a few times. The chain is built from TRBV7-2 and TRBJ1-1, with D unresolved. The CDR3 has 14 residues. V was cut by 6 bases and J by 0 bases, with 11 bases left in between. Germline assignment: CDR1 SGHTA and CDR2 FQGNSA. CDR3 residues: CASRKTGMNTEAFF. The CDR3 bases are TGTGCCAGCAGGAAGACGGGCATGAACACTGAAGCTTTCTTT.

This clonotype was seen once. The rearrangement uses TRBV12-3 or TRBV12-4 and TRBJ2-7, with TRBD1 matching over 12 bases. The CDR3 spans 13 residues. The V gene end was trimmed by 6 bases and the J gene end by 8 bases; junction bases not matched to a gene: 5. The CDR3 DNA follows: TGTGCCAGCAGGCCTGGGACAGGGGGCAAGCAGTACTTC. Its translation: CASRPGTGGKQYF.

This clonotype was recorded many times. The chain links TRBV15 to TRBJ1-4; weak D call: TRBD1 (6 bases). CDR3 length equals 17 residues. Per germline, CDR1 LNHNV and CDR2 YYDKDF (reference sequence). V lost 3 bases and J 4 bases, leaving 18 bases between the germline ends. As DNA, the CDR3 is TGTGCCACCAGCAGCTCTCAGGGGTTCTTAGGTAATGAAAAACTGTTTTTT. Encoded protein: CATSSSQGFLGNEKLFF.

The rearrangement uses TRBV10-3 and TRBJ1-2, with D possibly matching TRBD1 (5 bases). The germline V gene encodes CDR1 ENHRY and CDR2 SYGVKD. V lost 3 bases and J lost 6, with 20 bases in between. This CDR3 contains 16 residues. This chain's CDR3 is CAISDSSLGGGDGYTF. The DNA for the CDR3 is TGTGCCATCAGTGACTCGTCACTGGGTGGAGGGGATGGCTACACCTTC.

This clonotype has just a few counts. The chain couples TRBV20-1 to TRBJ2-1; the match to TRBD1 covers 8 bases. Unmatched junction bases numbered 7, after V lost 8 bases and J lost 4 bases. Germline CDR1 reads DFQATT; CDR2 reads SNEGSKA (reference sequence). This CDR3 is built from 13 residues. The CDR3 coding sequence is TGCAGTCCTTGGGACAGGAATTACAATGAGCAGTTCTTC. Translating it yields CSPWDRNYNEQFF.

This clonotype was recorded only once. This chain uses TRBV19 with TRBJ2-3; tentative D call: TRBD2 (6 bases). The CDR3 sequence is 16 residues long. V was trimmed by 2 bases and J by 0 bases, leaving 12 bases between them. From germline, CDR1 is LNHDA and CDR2 SQIVND (reference sequence). DNA of the CDR3: TGTGCCAGTAGTATACAGGGCGGGGCTAGCACAGATACGCAGTATTTT. This gives the protein CASSIQGGASTDTQYF.

V is TRBV15 and J is TRBJ2-5; perhaps D is TRBD1 or TRBD2 (5 bases each). Trimming took off 4 bases at V and 4 bases at J, with 13 bases between the two ends. Per the germline V gene, CDR1 is LNHNV and CDR2 is YYDKDF (reference sequence). The CDR3 has 14 amino acids. The CDR3 nucleotides read TGTGCCACCAGCACGGAACAGGCGGGAGAGACCCAGTACTTC. Translated, it gives CATSTEQAGETQYF.

Note on this clonotype: The germline gene is not matched at one end of the junction; a read error may be the cause. J is TRBJ2-7 and V is TRBV9; D is perhaps TRBD1 or TRBD2 (6 bases each). The germline V gene has CDR1 SGDLS and CDR2 YYNGEE. The CDR3 is 15 residues long. The CDR3 DNA follows: TGTGCCAGCAGATACCGGAGGGGGGCCTCCTACGAGCAGTGCTTC. Its translation is CASRYRRGASYEQCF.

The chain is built from TRBV11-2 and TRBJ2-3, with a possible D match to TRBD2 (6 bases). This CDR3 region has 15 residues. The V and J ends lost 1 base and 3 bases respectively, with 11 bases between them. The germline V gene encodes CDR1 SGHAT and CDR2 FQNNGV. The DNA of the CDR3 is TGTGCCAGCAGCTTAGGGGGACTGAATACAGATACGCAGTATTTT. This sequence encodes CASSLGGLNTDTQYF.

In its sample, this clonotype was seen a few times. The gene calls are TRBV15 and TRBJ1-1; D ambiguous. Germline CDR1 and CDR2: LNHNV and YYDKDF (reference sequence). Trimming shortened V by 7 bases and J by 0 bases, and 9 bases separated the two germline ends. CDR3 size: 13 residues. CDR3 in amino acids: CATTESMNTEAFF. The CDR3 coding sequence is TGTGCCACCACAGAGTCCATGAACACTGAAGCTTTCTTT.

This chain uses TRBV4-3 with TRBJ1-2; D is undetermined. Trimming removed 0 bases from V and 5 bases from J, with 7 bases in between. Germline V gene lookup returns CDR1 LGHNA and CDR2 YSLEER. The CDR3 is 13 amino acids. This CDR3 is CASSQEAEYGYTF. Here the CDR3 DNA reads TGCGCCAGCAGCCAAGAAGCGGAATATGGCTACACCTTC.

This clonotype has only a few counts. The V call is TRBV27, the J call TRBJ2-2; tentatively, D is TRBD2 (6 bases). V lost 4 bases to trimming and J lost 3 bases, with 9 bases between them. This CDR3 region has 14 residues. Germline-derived CDR1 and CDR2 are MNHEY and SMNVEV (reference sequence). The CDR3: CASSWEVDTGELFF. The DNA for the CDR3 is TGTGCCAGCAGTTGGGAGGTCGACACCGGGGAGCTGTTTTTT.

In its sample, this clonotype was seen many times. V usage is TRBV14 and J usage is TRBJ1-2; TRBD1 agrees at 9 bases. This CDR3 has 15 residues. V was pared by 0 bases and J by 8 bases, with 7 bases of the junction left unmatched. CDR1 SGHDN and CDR2 FVKESK come from the germline V gene. The CDR3 nucleotides are TGTGCCAGCAGCCAAGAAGGGACAGGGTTTTTCGGCTACACCTTC. Protein product: CASSQEGTGFFGYTF.

The chain joins TRBV7-2 to TRBJ2-2, with 7 bases matching TRBD1. CDR3 length equals 13 residues. Germline V gene lookup returns CDR1 SGHTA and CDR2 FQGNSA. After removal of 6 bases from V and 6 bases from J, the junction contained 4 bases not matched to a gene. The CDR3 DNA reads TGTGCCAGCAGTGGGACAGTTGCCGGGGAGCTGTTTTTT. It translates to CASSGTVAGELFF.

V usage is TRBV20-1 and J usage is TRBJ2-7, with 11 bases that match TRBD2. The ends lost 3 bases at V and 7 bases at J; junction bases unmatched: 8. There are 14 residues in the CDR3. CDR1 and CDR2 (germline): DFQATT, SNEGSKA (reference sequence). Written as DNA, the CDR3 is TGCAGTGCTAGGGTAGCGGGAGGGCCGGGGGAGCAGTACTTC. It codes for CSARVAGGPGEQYF.

V gene TRBV29-1 combines with J gene TRBJ2-7, with D possibly matching TRBD2 (5 bases). CDR1 and CDR2 (germline): SQVTM, ANQGSEA. The V and J ends lost 6 bases and 7 bases respectively, with 25 bases between them. The CDR3 is made up of 15 amino acids. The CDR3 sequence: CSVIPLRGHMQEQYF. The CDR3 DNA is TGCAGCGTGATTCCCCTTCGGGGTCATATGCAGGAGCAGTACTTC.

The CDR3 DNA is TGTGCCAGCAGTTTAATGGATTCACCCCTCCACTTT. The encoded protein is CASSLMDSPLHF. The V gene is TRBV12-3 or TRBV12-4, the J gene TRBJ1-6; D not certain. This CDR3 is 12 amino acids long. Trimming shortened V by 2 bases and J by 8 bases, and 4 bases separated the two germline ends.

This clonotype was seen many times. The chain carries TRBV19 and TRBJ1-6; D is uncertain. This CDR3 contains 16 residues. Looked up from germline, CDR1 is LNHDA and CDR2 is SQIVND (reference sequence). Trimming pared 11 bases from V and 1 base from J, leaving 18 bases between. CDR3 loop: CASAGSLRSYNSPLHF. In DNA, the CDR3 is TGTGCCTCAGCGGGGAGTCTGCGATCCTATAATTCACCCCTCCACTTT.

The J gene is TRBJ2-1, the V gene TRBV15; TRBD2 matches at 12 bases. Trimming at V came to 4 bases and at J to 5 bases, leaving 9 bases not matched to a gene. Germline CDR1 reads LNHNV; CDR2 reads YYDKDF (reference sequence). The CDR3 runs to 17 residues. CDR3 bases: TGTGCCACCAGCACAGGAAGGACTAGCGGGAACCACAATGAGCAGTTCTTC. Its protein is CATSTGRTSGNHNEQFF.